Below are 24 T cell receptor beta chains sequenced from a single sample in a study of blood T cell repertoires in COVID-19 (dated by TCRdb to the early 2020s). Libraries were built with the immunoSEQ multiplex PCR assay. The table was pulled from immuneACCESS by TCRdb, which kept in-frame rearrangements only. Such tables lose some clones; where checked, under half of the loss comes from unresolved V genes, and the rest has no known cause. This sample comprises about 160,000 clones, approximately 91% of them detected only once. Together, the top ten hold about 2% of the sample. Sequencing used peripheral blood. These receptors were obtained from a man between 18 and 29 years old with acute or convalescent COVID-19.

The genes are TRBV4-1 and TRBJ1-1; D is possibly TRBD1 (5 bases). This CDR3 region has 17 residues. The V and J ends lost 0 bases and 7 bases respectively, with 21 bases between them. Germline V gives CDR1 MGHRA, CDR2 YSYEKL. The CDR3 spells CASSQDLGHYQGYEAFF. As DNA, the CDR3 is TGCGCCAGCAGCCAAGATCTAGGACATTATCAAGGATATGAAGCTTTCTTT.

The CDR3 sequence: CSVSREGGQPQHF. The CDR3 DNA follows: TGCAGCGTTTCAAGGGAGGGGGGTCAGCCCCAGCATTTT. The gene calls are TRBV29-1 and TRBJ1-5; D possibly corresponds to TRBD1 (6 bases). Looked up from germline, CDR1 is SQVTM and CDR2 is ANQGSEA. Between the trimmed V and J ends, which lost 5 bases and 6 bases, there was a span of 14 bases. The CDR3 spans 13 residues.

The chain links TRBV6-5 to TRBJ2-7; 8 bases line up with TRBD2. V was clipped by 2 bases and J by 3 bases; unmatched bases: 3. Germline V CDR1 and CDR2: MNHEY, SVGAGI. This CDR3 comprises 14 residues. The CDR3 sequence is CASSYRREDYEQYF. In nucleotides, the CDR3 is TGTGCCAGCAGTTACCGGCGGGAGGACTACGAGCAGTACTTC.

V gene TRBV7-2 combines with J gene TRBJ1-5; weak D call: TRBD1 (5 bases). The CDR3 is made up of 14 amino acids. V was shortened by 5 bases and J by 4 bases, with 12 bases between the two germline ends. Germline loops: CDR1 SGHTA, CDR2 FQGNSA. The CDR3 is CASSLRRGNQPQHF. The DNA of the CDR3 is TGTGCCAGCAGCCTAAGGCGGGGGAATCAGCCCCAGCATTTT.

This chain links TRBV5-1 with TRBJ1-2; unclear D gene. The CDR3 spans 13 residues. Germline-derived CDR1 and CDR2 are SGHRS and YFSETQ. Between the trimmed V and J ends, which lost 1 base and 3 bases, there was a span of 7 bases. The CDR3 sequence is CASSLTNHYGYTF. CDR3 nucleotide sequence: TGCGCCAGCAGCTTGACAAACCACTATGGCTACACCTTC.

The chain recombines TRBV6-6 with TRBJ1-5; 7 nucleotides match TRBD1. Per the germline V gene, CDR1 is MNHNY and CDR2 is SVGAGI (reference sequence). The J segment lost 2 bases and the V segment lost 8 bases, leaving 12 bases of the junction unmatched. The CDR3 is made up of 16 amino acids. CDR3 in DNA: TGTGCCAGCCGAGGGTGGCCAGGACAGGGCAATCAGCCCCAGCATTTT. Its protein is CASRGWPGQGNQPQHF.

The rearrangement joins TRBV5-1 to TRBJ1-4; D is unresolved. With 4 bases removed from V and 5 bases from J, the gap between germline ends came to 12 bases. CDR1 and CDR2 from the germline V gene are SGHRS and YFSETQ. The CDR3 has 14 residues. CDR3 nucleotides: TGCGCCAGCAGCGTAGGAGCTTACAATGAAAAACTGTTTTTT. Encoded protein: CASSVGAYNEKLFF.

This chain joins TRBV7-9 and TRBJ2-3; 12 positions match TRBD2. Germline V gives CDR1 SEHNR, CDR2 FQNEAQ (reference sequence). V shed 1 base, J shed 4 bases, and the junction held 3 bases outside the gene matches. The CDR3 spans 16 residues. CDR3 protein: CASSLGGLAGSDTQYF. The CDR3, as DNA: TGTGCCAGCAGCTTAGGCGGACTAGCGGGATCAGATACGCAGTATTTT. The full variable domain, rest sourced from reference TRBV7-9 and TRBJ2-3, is DTGVSQNPRHKITKRGQNVTFRCDPISEHNRLYWYRQTLGQGPEFLTYFQNEAQLEKSRLLSDRFSAERPKGSFSTLEIQRTEQGDSAMYLCASSLGGLAGSDTQYFGPGTRLTVL.

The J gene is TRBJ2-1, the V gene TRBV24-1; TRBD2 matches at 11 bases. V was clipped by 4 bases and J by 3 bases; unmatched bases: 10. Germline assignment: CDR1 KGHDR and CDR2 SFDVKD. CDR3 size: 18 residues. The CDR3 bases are TGTGCCACCAGTGACTCAGCCTCCGGGACTAGCGGCTACAATGAGCAGTTCTTC. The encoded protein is CATSDSASGTSGYNEQFF.

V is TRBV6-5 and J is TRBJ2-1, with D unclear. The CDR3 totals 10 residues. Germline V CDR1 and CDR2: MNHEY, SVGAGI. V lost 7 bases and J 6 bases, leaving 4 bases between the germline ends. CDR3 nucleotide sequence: TGTGCCAGCACCCGCAATGAGCAGTTCTTC. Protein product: CASTRNEQFF.

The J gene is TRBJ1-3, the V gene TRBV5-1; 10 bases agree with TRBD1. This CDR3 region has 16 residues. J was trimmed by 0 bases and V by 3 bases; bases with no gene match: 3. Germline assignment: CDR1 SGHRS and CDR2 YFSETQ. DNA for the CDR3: TGCGCCAGCAGCTCGACAGGGGGCCCCTCTGGAAACACCATATATTTT. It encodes CASSSTGGPSGNTIYF.

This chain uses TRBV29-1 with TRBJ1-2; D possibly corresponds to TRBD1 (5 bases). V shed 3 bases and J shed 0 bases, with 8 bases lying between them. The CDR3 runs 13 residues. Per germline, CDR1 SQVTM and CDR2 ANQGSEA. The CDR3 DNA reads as TGCAGCGTTGACAGGGAGGCTAACTATGGCTACACCTTC. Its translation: CSVDREANYGYTF.

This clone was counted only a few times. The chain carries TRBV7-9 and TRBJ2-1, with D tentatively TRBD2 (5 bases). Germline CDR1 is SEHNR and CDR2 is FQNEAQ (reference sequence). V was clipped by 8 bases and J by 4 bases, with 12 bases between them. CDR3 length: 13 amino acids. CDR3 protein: CASQLGEYNEQFF. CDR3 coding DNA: TGTGCCAGCCAGCTCGGGGAATACAATGAGCAGTTCTTC.

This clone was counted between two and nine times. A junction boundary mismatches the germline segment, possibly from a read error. The CDR3 DNA sequence: TGTGCCAGCACCTTGGGACTAGCGGGAGTACCGCTGAACACCGGGGAGCTGTTTTTT. Residues: CASTLGLAGVPLNTGELFF. The genes are TRBV5-4 and TRBJ2-2; 14 bases line up with TRBD2. Germline values: CDR1 SGHNT, CDR2 YYREEE (reference sequence). This CDR3 contains 19 residues.

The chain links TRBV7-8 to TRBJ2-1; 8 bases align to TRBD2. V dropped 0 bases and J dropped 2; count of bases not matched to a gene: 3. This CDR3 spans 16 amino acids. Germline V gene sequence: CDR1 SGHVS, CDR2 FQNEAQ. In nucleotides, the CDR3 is TGTGCCAGCAGCTTAGCGCGGGAGGAACCCTACAATGAGCAGTTCTTC. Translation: CASSLAREEPYNEQFF.

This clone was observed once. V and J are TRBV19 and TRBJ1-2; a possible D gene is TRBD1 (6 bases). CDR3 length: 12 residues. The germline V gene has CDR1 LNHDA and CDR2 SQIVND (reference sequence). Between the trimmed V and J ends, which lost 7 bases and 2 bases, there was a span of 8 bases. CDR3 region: CASKGHNYGYTF. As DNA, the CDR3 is TGTGCCAGTAAGGGACACAACTATGGCTACACCTTC.

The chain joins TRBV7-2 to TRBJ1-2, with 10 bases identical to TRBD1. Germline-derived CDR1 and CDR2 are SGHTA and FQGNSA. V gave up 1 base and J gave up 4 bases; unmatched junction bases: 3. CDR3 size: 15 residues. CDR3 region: CASSLEGDRGYGYTF. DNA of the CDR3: TGTGCCAGCAGCTTAGAAGGGGACAGGGGCTATGGCTACACCTTC.

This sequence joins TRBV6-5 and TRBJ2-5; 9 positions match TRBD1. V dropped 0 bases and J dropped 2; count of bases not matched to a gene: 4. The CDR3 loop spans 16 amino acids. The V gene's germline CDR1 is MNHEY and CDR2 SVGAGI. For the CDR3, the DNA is TGTGCCAGCAGTTACTCGTTCGGGACAGGGCAAGAGACCCAGTACTTC. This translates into CASSYSFGTGQETQYF.

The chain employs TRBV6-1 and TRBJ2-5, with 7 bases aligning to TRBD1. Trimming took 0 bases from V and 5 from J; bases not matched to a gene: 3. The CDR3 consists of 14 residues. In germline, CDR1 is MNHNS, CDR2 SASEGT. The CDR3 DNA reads TGTGCCAGCAGTGAAGCAGGGGGCCGGGAGACCCAGTACTTC. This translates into CASSEAGGRETQYF.

This CDR3 is CASSEDKPSYGYTF. The CDR3, as DNA: TGTGCCAGCAGCGAGGACAAACCTTCCTATGGCTACACCTTC. The rearrangement links TRBV9 to TRBJ1-2, with D perhaps TRBD1 (5 bases). Germline CDR1 SGDLS, CDR2 YYNGEE. CDR3 length: 14 amino acids. Trimming left V 3 bases short and J 4 bases short, with 13 bases between.

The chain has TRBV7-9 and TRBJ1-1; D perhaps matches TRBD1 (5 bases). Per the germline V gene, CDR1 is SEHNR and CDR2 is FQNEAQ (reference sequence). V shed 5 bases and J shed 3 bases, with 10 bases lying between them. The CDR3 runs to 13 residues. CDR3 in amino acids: CASSLKQDTEAFF. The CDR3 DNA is TGTGCCAGCAGCCTAAAACAGGACACTGAAGCTTTCTTT.

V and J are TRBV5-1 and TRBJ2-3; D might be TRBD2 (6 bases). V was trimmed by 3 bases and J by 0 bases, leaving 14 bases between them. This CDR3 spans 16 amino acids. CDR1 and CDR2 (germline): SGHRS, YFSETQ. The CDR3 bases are TGCGCCAGCAGCTCTTCGGACGGGGGAAGCACAGATACGCAGTATTTT. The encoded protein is CASSSSDGGSTDTQYF.

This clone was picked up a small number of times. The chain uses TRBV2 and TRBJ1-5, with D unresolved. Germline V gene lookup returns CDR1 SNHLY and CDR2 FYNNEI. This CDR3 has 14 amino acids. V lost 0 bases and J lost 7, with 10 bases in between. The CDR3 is CASSEARGLQPQHF. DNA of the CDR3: TGTGCCAGCAGTGAAGCGCGGGGTCTCCAGCCCCAGCATTTT.

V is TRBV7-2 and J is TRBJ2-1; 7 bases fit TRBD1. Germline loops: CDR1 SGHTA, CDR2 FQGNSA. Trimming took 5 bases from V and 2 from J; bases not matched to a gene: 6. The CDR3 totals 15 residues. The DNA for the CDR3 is TGTGCCAGCAGCGTAGGACAGGTGGCCTACAATGAGCAGTTCTTC. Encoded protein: CASSVGQVAYNEQFF.